What follows are 25 T cell receptor beta chains derived from one specimen sequenced in a study of T cell changes during pregnancy in multiple sclerosis. Using immunoSEQ multiplex PCR, the repertoire was profiled, and TCRdb retains in-frame clones only, with some absent. The repertoire includes about 76,000 clones, just under 95% of them detected once, and roughly 3.3% sits in the top ten. Sequencing was performed on peripheral blood, taken after pregnancy. The receptors were gathered from a female donor in good health, enrolled as a control in a pregnancy study.

This clone was observed a few times. V is TRBV19 and J is TRBJ1-1, with D uncertain. This CDR3 has 14 amino acids. V was shortened by 6 bases and J by 3 bases, with 14 bases between the two germline ends. Looked up from germline, CDR1 is LNHDA and CDR2 is SQIVND (reference sequence). The DNA for the CDR3 is TGTGCCAGTAGGTACGGACTATGGGACACTGAAGCTTTCTTT. Residues: CASRYGLWDTEAFF.

J is TRBJ1-6 and V is TRBV5-4, with a possible D match to TRBD1 (5 bases). V dropped 1 base and J dropped 7 bases, with 9 bases sitting between them. The germline V gene encodes CDR1 SGHNT and CDR2 YYREEE (reference sequence). This CDR3 is built from 14 residues. In DNA form, the CDR3 reads TGTGCCAGCAGCTTGCAGGGTAGGAATTCACCCCTCCACTTT. Translating gives CASSLQGRNSPLHF.

V gene TRBV7-9 combines with J gene TRBJ2-1; no clear D. CDR3 length: 13 residues. The germline gives CDR1 SEHNR, CDR2 FQNEAQ (reference sequence). Trimming removed 0 bases at V and 8 bases at J, with 8 bases between. The CDR3 spells CASSLAHADEQFF. The CDR3, as DNA: TGTGCCAGCAGCTTAGCGCACGCGGATGAGCAGTTCTTC.

The gene calls are TRBV5-8 and TRBJ2-7; 7 nucleotides align to TRBD1. V lost 2 bases, J lost 4 bases, and 9 bases stayed unmatched. Germline V gene sequence: CDR1 SGHTS, CDR2 YDEGEE. There are 15 residues in the CDR3. The CDR3, as DNA: TGTGCCAGCAGCTTTTCCGGGACAGTTGTTTACGAGCAGTACTTC. Translating gives CASSFSGTVVYEQYF.

The chain uses TRBV5-7 and TRBJ2-2; D gene ambiguous. Being an ORF, TRBV5-7 has a function that is uncertain. Trimming removed 4 bases from V and 6 bases from J, with 10 bases in between. There are 13 residues in the CDR3. The DNA for the CDR3 is TGTGCCAGCAGCCCCGTATACTCCGGGGAGCTGTTTTTT. Protein sequence: CASSPVYSGELFF.

This chain connects TRBV15 to TRBJ2-3; 9 bases line up with TRBD1. The length of the CDR3 is 16 residues. With 3 bases clipped from V and 2 bases from J, the junction kept 6 bases outside the gene matches. Germline V gives CDR1 LNHNV, CDR2 YYDKDF (reference sequence). CDR3: CATSRWTGAATDTQYF. DNA for the CDR3: TGTGCCACCAGCAGGTGGACAGGGGCTGCCACAGATACGCAGTATTTT.

The CDR3 DNA is TGCGCCAGCAGCTTGGGAGGGGGCCCAAATCAGCCCCAGCATTTT. It codes for CASSLGGGPNQPQHF. V is TRBV5-1 and J is TRBJ1-5; 7 bases agree with TRBD1. The CDR3 extends over 15 amino acids. The germline CDR1 and CDR2 sequences are SGHRS and YFSETQ. V dropped 0 bases and J dropped 4; count of bases not matched to a gene: 4.

The chain is built from TRBV19 and TRBJ2-7, with unresolved D. Germline CDR1 LNHDA, CDR2 SQIVND (reference sequence). V was cut by 5 bases and J by 1 base, with 6 bases left in between. This CDR3 contains 12 residues. In DNA form, the CDR3 reads TGTGCCAGTAGTCCTAGTTCCTACGAGCAGTACTTC. It yields the protein CASSPSSYEQYF.

The chain joins TRBV14 to TRBJ2-1, with a possible D match to TRBD1 (6 bases). Trimming pared 4 bases from V and 4 bases from J, leaving 14 bases between. Germline CDR1 and CDR2: SGHDN and FVKESK. The CDR3 totals 15 residues. The CDR3, as DNA: TGTGCCAGCAGCCCCCCGGGACACCAATACAATGAGCAGTTCTTC. Residues: CASSPPGHQYNEQFF.

The chain links TRBV28 to TRBJ2-4; 13 bases are shared with TRBD2. The CDR3 totals 21 residues. V lost 4 bases to trimming and J lost 5 bases; unmatched junction nucleotides: 20. The germline V gene encodes CDR1 MDHEN and CDR2 SYDVKM. The CDR3 nucleotides are TGTGCCAGCAGTTCCCAGCCCCTACTAGCGGGGGGGCCCCTCAAACAAAACATTCAGTACTTC. Translating gives CASSSQPLLAGGPLKQNIQYF.

A few counts support this clone. The CDR3, as DNA: TGTGCCAGCTCGGTGGGACAGGGCAATAATTCACCCCTCCACTTT. Translation: CASSVGQGNNSPLHF. The chain recombines TRBV18 with TRBJ1-6; 9 bases line up with TRBD1. The CDR3 extends over 15 amino acids. Trimming at V came to 6 bases and at J to 5 bases, leaving 5 bases not matched to a gene. CDR1 is KGHSH, CDR2 LQKENI, per germline.

The rearrangement links TRBV27 to TRBJ2-7; possibly TRBD2 for D (6 bases). V dropped 6 bases and J dropped 1 base, with 19 bases sitting between them. CDR3 length equals 16 residues. Germline V gives CDR1 MNHEY, CDR2 SMNVEV (reference sequence). The CDR3 spells CASSSGVPGLSYEQYF. CDR3 sequence (DNA): TGTGCCAGCAGCTCGGGAGTTCCGGGCCTGTCCTACGAGCAGTACTTC.

This chain joins TRBV9 and TRBJ1-1, with 7 nucleotides matching TRBD1. The V gene end was trimmed by 4 bases and the J gene end by 3 bases; junction bases not matched to a gene: 3. The CDR3 loop spans 13 amino acids. CDR1 is SGDLS, CDR2 YYNGEE, per germline. In DNA form, the CDR3 reads TGTGCCAGCAGCCCAGACAGGGACACTGAAGCTTTCTTT. Protein sequence: CASSPDRDTEAFF.

The chain recombines TRBV7-9 with TRBJ2-5; TRBD1 matches 12 bases. V trimming: 4 bases; J trimming: 5 bases; junction bases outside the gene matches: 5. Germline V gene data show CDR1 as SEHNR and CDR2 as FQNEAQ (reference sequence). This CDR3 spans 15 amino acids. The CDR3 DNA follows: TGTGCCAGCAGCTGGGGGACAGGGGGCTTGGAGACCCAGTACTTC. Amino acid sequence: CASSWGTGGLETQYF.

The chain is built from TRBV14 and TRBJ2-3; 10 positions agree with TRBD2. CDR3 length: 15 residues. With V trimmed by 5 bases and J by 1 base, 3 bases remained unmatched. Germline V gene lookup returns CDR1 SGHDN and CDR2 FVKESK. The CDR3: CASSWTSGRTDTQYF. DNA of the CDR3: TGTGCCAGCAGCTGGACTAGCGGTCGCACAGATACGCAGTATTTT.

CDR3 sequence (DNA): TGCAGCGTTGCCTTGGACAGGGTTCTCTACGAGCAGTACTTC. Translating gives CSVALDRVLYEQYF. The genes are TRBV29-1 and TRBJ2-7, with 8 positions matching TRBD1. Trimming took 4 bases from V and 3 from J; bases not matched to a gene: 8. There are 14 residues in the CDR3. Germline V gives CDR1 SQVTM, CDR2 ANQGSEA.

This chain links TRBV6-4 with TRBJ2-1, with 10 nucleotides matching TRBD2. This CDR3 region has 14 residues. Germline-derived CDR1 and CDR2 are MRHNA and SNTAGT. V shed 5 bases and J 9 bases; nucleotides not matched to a gene: 7. CDR3 region: CASSLVAGGLEQFF. CDR3 nucleotide sequence: TGTGCCAGCAGTCTAGTAGCGGGGGGACTTGAGCAGTTCTTC.

The chain carries TRBV16 and TRBJ2-1, with 7 bases lining up with TRBD1. CDR3 length equals 17 residues. Germline trimming cut 5 bases from V and 7 bases from J; bases unmatched to any gene: 17. CDR1 is KGHSY and CDR2 is FQNENV in the germline V gene. The CDR3 DNA follows: TGTGCCAGCAGCGTACAGGCGCTTGAGACAGGGAGAAATGAGCAGTTCTTC. This sequence encodes CASSVQALETGRNEQFF.

V is TRBV5-1 and J is TRBJ2-1, with TRBD2 identical over 9 bases. V dropped 0 bases and J dropped 10; count of bases not matched to a gene: 8. Germline V gives CDR1 SGHRS, CDR2 YFSETQ. This CDR3 is 15 amino acids long. This chain's CDR3 is CASSLDVAGAREQFF. The CDR3 DNA follows: TGCGCCAGCAGCTTGGACGTAGCGGGAGCTCGCGAGCAGTTCTTC.

The chain employs TRBV10-1 and TRBJ2-5, with 8 positions matching TRBD2. CDR3 length equals 16 residues. Trimming removed 3 bases from V and 5 bases from J; junction bases left unmatched: 11. Germline V gives CDR1 WNHNN, CDR2 SYGVQD (reference sequence). The DNA for the CDR3 is TGCGCCAGCAGTGATAATGCGGGGGGCTCCGGGGAGACCCAGTACTTC. Protein sequence: CASSDNAGGSGETQYF.

CDR3 amino acids: CASSFTGSNQPQHF. DNA for the CDR3: TGTGCCAGCAGTTTTACAGGGAGCAATCAGCCCCAGCATTTT. This chain uses TRBV27 with TRBJ1-5, with D possibly being TRBD1 (6 bases). Trimming left V 3 bases short and J 1 base short, with 7 bases between. CDR1 MNHEY and CDR2 SMNVEV come from the germline V gene (reference sequence). This CDR3 region has 14 residues.

The rearrangement uses TRBV19 and TRBJ2-3; 8 nucleotides align to TRBD2. The CDR3 has 17 residues. CDR1 and CDR2 (germline): LNHDA, SQIVND (reference sequence). The junction had 13 bases not matched to a gene; V was cut back by 4 bases and J by 4 bases. Written as DNA, the CDR3 is TGTGCCAGTAGTACTTTGGGTGCGGGGGGTTGGTCAGATACGCAGTATTTT. It encodes CASSTLGAGGWSDTQYF. The full variable domain, completed using reference TRBV19 and TRBJ2-3, is DGGITQSPKYLFRKEGQNVTLSCEQNLNHDAMYWYRQDPGQGLRLIYYSQIVNDFQKGDIAEGYSVSREKKESFPLTVTSAQKNPTAFYLCASSTLGAGGWSDTQYFGPGTRLTVL.

V gene TRBV12-5 combines with J gene TRBJ1-1, with a tentative D call TRBD1 (6 bases). V lost 6 bases, J lost 0 bases, and 8 bases lay in between. CDR3 length: 13 residues. The V gene's germline CDR1 is LGHNT and CDR2 FRNRAP. The CDR3 is CASGTGMNTEAFF. CDR3 DNA: TGTGCTAGTGGAACAGGGATGAACACTGAAGCTTTCTTT.

The chain uses TRBV7-9 and TRBJ1-4; the D gene is possibly TRBD1 (5 bases). CDR1 is SEHNR, CDR2 FQNEAQ, per germline (reference sequence). The CDR3 covers 13 residues. The V end lost 2 bases, the J end lost 5 bases, and 6 bases lay between the germline ends. CDR3 sequence (DNA): TGTGCCAGCAGCTTAAGGGGAAATGAAAAACTGTTTTTT. Translation: CASSLRGNEKLFF.

The chain carries TRBV27 and TRBJ2-7; D remains ambiguous. The CDR3 has 14 amino acids. Trimming cost V 3 bases and J 0 bases, with 9 bases left between them. Germline V gene sequence: CDR1 MNHEY, CDR2 SMNVEV (reference sequence). CDR3 nucleotide sequence: TGTGCCAGCAGTTTTGGGCCAGTCTCCTACGAGCAGTACTTC. This sequence encodes CASSFGPVSYEQYF.